The 10 T cell receptor beta chains in this list originate from one sample, sequenced in a study of cytomegalovirus exposure and HLA in healthy donors. Produced via immunoSEQ multiplex PCR; TCRdb's table is partial and in-frame only. The sample lists 150,000 to 200,000 clones; 88% were seen once. The sample taken for sequencing was PBMCs. The receptor source for this set is a man aged 18 to 29 in good health and CMV-seronegative.

CDR3 coding DNA: TGTGCCAGCAGCCTGGGCGGACAGGGGAAACATGAAAAACTGTTTTTT. This sequence encodes CASSLGGQGKHEKLFF. This chain uses TRBV7-9 with TRBJ1-4; 9 bases match TRBD1. Germline V gene sequence: CDR1 SEHNR, CDR2 FQNEAQ (reference sequence). V was clipped by 5 bases and J by 6 bases; unmatched bases: 10. This CDR3 is 16 amino acids long.

A few counts support this clone. This chain uses TRBV5-1 with TRBJ2-7; D perhaps matches TRBD1 (5 bases). CDR1 and CDR2 (germline): SGHRS, YFSETQ. The CDR3 totals 14 residues. Trimming cost V 0 bases and J 2 bases, with 9 bases left between them. The CDR3 spells CASSLGGGTYEQYV. CDR3 DNA sequence: TGCGCCAGCAGCTTGGGGGGCGGAACCTACGAGCAGTACGTC.

The genes are TRBV11-2 and TRBJ2-3; D perhaps matches TRBD2 (7 bases). Germline CDR1 and CDR2: SGHAT and FQNNGV. CDR3 length equals 16 residues. Trimming removed 6 bases from V and 3 bases from J, with 19 bases in between. In nucleotides, the CDR3 is TGTGCCAGCAGTTCTCCGGGGGGCGGGGGAACAGATACGCAGTATTTT. This translates into CASSSPGGGGTDTQYF.

J is TRBJ2-3 and V is TRBV10-2; D is unclear. CDR3 length equals 11 residues. CDR1 and CDR2 from the germline V gene are WSHSY and SAAADI. With 10 bases removed from V and 5 bases from J, the gap between germline ends came to 10 bases. DNA for the CDR3: TGCGCCATCAGGAGAAAAGATACGCAGTATTTT. This encodes CAIRRKDTQYF.

V gene TRBV4-1 combines with J gene TRBJ1-2; 8 positions match TRBD1. Germline lookup yields CDR1 MGHRA and CDR2 YSYEKL. After removal of 0 bases from V and 4 bases from J, the junction contained 16 bases not matched to a gene. This CDR3 comprises 19 residues. CDR3 sequence: CASSQEGSQGAPIGYGYTF. In DNA form, the CDR3 reads TGCGCCAGCAGCCAAGAAGGTAGTCAGGGGGCACCGATTGGCTATGGCTACACCTTC.

This clone was detected only once. This sequence joins TRBV2 and TRBJ2-6; TRBD1 matches at 8 bases. The CDR3 is 19 residues long. V was clipped by 7 bases and J by 0 bases; unmatched bases: 14. Germline V lookup: CDR1 SNHLY, CDR2 FYNNEI. CDR3 sequence (DNA): TGTGCCAGCACCCCCGGTCCTGGACAGGGCCTCTCTGGGGCCAACGTCCTGACTTTC. Protein: CASTPGPGQGLSGANVLTF.

The V gene is TRBV19, the J gene TRBJ2-7; 13 bases line up with TRBD2. In germline, CDR1 is LNHDA, CDR2 SQIVND (reference sequence). This CDR3 has 15 residues. Trimming cost V 5 bases and J 3 bases; bases outside gene matches: 4. CDR3 region: CASSLGLAGVYEQYF. The CDR3 region has the DNA TGTGCCAGTAGTTTAGGACTAGCGGGAGTCTACGAGCAGTACTTC.

This clone showed up just once. The chain employs TRBV21-1 and TRBJ1-2; the table names TRBD1, a call not compared with the DNA. TRBV21-1 is termed a pseudogene. The CDR3 runs 15 residues. CDR3 DNA: TGTGCCAGCAGCGGTCGACAGGGGCGTAGCTATGGCTACACCTTC. The encoded protein is CASSGRQGRSYGYTF.

The chain carries TRBV7-2 and TRBJ2-7; D not resolved. With 4 bases removed from V and 2 bases from J, the gap between germline ends came to 9 bases. This CDR3 spans 13 amino acids. Germline CDR1 and CDR2: SGHTA and FQGNSA. CDR3 nucleotides: TGTGCCAGCAGCTCCCGAGGTGCCTACGAGCAGTACTTC. Its translation: CASSSRGAYEQYF.

Only one count was recorded for this clone. V usage is TRBV2 and J usage is TRBJ2-6; D perhaps matches TRBD1 (6 bases). This CDR3 is built from 13 residues. V gave up 11 bases and J gave up 2 bases, with 10 bases separating them. CDR1 is SNHLY and CDR2 is FYNNEI in the germline V gene. The CDR3 here is CAQEGAGANVLTF. In DNA form, the CDR3 reads TGTGCCCAAGAGGGGGCTGGGGCCAACGTCCTGACTTTC.